A single TCR beta chain is shown here with its context. The repertoire was sequenced with immunoSEQ multiplex PCR; TCRdb's copy has only in-frame clones and lacks some. This sample yields approximately 150,000 clones, of which 80% to 90% are seen a single time; around 19% belongs to the top ten. These data belong to a study of blood T cell repertoires in COVID-19. The CDR3 loop spans 16 amino acids. V was pared by 7 bases and J by 0 bases, with 8 bases of the junction left unmatched. Germline V lookup: CDR1 MGHDK, CDR2 SYGVNS. This clonotype was sampled from a woman aged 70-85 years who had recovered from COVID-19. Sequencing was carried out using peripheral blood. The chain joins TRBV25-1 to TRBJ2-1, with 8 bases matching TRBD2. CDR3 nucleotide sequence: TGTGCCAGCATCCCTAGAGCGGGGGACTCCTACAATGAGCAGTTCTTC. It encodes CASIPRAGDSYNEQFF.